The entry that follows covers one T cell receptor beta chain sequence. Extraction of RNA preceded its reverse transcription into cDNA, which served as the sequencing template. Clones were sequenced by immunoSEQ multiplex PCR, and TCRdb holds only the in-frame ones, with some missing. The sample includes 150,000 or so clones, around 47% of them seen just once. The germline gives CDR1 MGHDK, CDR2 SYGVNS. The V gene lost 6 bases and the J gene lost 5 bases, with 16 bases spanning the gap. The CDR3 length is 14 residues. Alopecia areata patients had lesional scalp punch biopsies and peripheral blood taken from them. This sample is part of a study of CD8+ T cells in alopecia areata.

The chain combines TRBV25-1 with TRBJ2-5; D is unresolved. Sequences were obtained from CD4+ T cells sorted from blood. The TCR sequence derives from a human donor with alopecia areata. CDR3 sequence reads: CASSPSPRWETQYF. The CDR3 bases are TGTGCCAGCAGCCCGTCCCCTAGGTGGGAGACCCAGTACTTC.